Below are 5 T cell receptor beta chains sequenced from a single sample in a study of cytomegalovirus exposure and HLA in healthy donors. 13 Jbeta primers and 60 Vbeta primers were used for the PCR. Only in-frame clones appear in the TCRdb table, and some are missing; sequencing was by immunoSEQ multiplex PCR. Of about 160,000 clones in the sample, almost 80% are singletons; the top ten hold approximately 1.3%. Sequencing input: PBMCs. These receptors originate from a man younger than 45 in good health and CMV-seronegative.

The chain joins TRBV28 to TRBJ2-1, with unresolved D. Germline V lookup: CDR1 MDHEN, CDR2 SYDVKM. This CDR3 region has 11 residues. Trimming removed 7 bases from V and 8 bases from J, with 9 bases in between. Here the CDR3 DNA reads TGTGCCAGCACCCTTCTCGATGAGCAGTTCTTC. Encoded protein: CASTLLDEQFF.

This clone appeared a few times. The J gene is TRBJ1-3, the V gene TRBV14; D not resolved. With 1 base removed from V and 0 bases from J, the gap between germline ends came to 10 bases. From germline, CDR1 is SGHDN and CDR2 FVKESK. The CDR3 sequence is 16 residues long. The CDR3 sequence: CASSQVNGPSGNTIYF. As DNA, the CDR3 is TGTGCCAGCAGCCAAGTTAATGGCCCCTCTGGAAACACCATATATTTT. Supplemented by reference TRBV14 and TRBJ1-3, the full variable domain reads EAGVTQFPSHSVIEKGQTVTLRCDPISGHDNLYWYRRVMGKEIKFLLHFVKESKQDESGMPNNRFLAERTGGTYSTLKVQPAELEDSGVYFCASSQVNGPSGNTIYFGEGSWLTVV.

The chain is built from TRBV5-6 and TRBJ2-1, with D maybe TRBD1 (5 bases). V lost 3 bases and J 0 bases, leaving 16 bases between the germline ends. CDR1 and CDR2 from the germline V gene are SGHDT and YYEEEE. This CDR3 spans 17 amino acids. CDR3 protein: CASSSGPVQGSYNEQFF. The CDR3 nucleotides are TGTGCCAGCAGCTCCGGACCGGTGCAGGGCTCCTACAATGAGCAGTTCTTC.

The chain has TRBV5-1 and TRBJ2-5; possible D gene TRBD1, 5 bases. CDR1 and CDR2 from the germline V gene are SGHRS and YFSETQ. The CDR3 consists of 14 residues. The germline V and J ends were trimmed by 4 bases and 1 base, with 11 bases remaining between them. CDR3 DNA: TGCGCCAGCAGCACCCGACAGATCCAAGAGACCCAGTACTTC. Translating gives CASSTRQIQETQYF. The variable domain in full, completed from reference TRBV5-1 and TRBJ2-5, reads KAGVTQTPRYLIKTRGQQVTLSCSPISGHRSVSWYQQTPGQGLQFLFEYFSETQRNKGNFPGRFSGRQFSNSRSEMNVSTLELGDSALYLCASSTRQIQETQYFGPGTRLLVL.

The chain links TRBV18 to TRBJ2-5; 10 nucleotides agree with TRBD2. The J segment lost 4 bases and the V segment lost 2 bases, leaving 7 bases of the junction unmatched. Germline CDR1 reads KGHSH; CDR2 reads LQKENI. This CDR3 spans 16 amino acids. The CDR3 sequence: CASSPSGLAGAETQYF. CDR3 nucleotide sequence: TGTGCCAGCTCACCAAGCGGGCTAGCGGGGGCAGAGACCCAGTACTTC.